Listed below are T cell receptor beta chains from one sample, sequenced in a study of control samples from healthy donors and cancer patients. Profiling relied on immunoSEQ multiplex PCR, and the TCRdb table lists in-frame clones only, not all of them. This table has approximately 170,000 clones, roughly 91% appearing once. Sequencing input: blood. The source of these receptors is a woman aged 25 to 39 in good health. The CDR3 runs from the conserved cysteine through the conserved F or W. The order of the fields is V gene, J gene, D gene, CDR3 protein, CDR3 DNA. D genes are given only for firm matches.

V: TRBV4-1
J: TRBJ1-5
D: TRBD1
CDR3: CASSQQGGGNQPQHF
DNA: TGCGCCAGCAGCCAACAGGGGGGGGGCAATCAGCCCCAGCATTTT

V: TRBV30
J: TRBJ2-7
D: -
CDR3: CAWSLGSYEQYF
DNA: TGTGCCTGGAGTCTGGGCTCCTACGAGCAGTACTTC

V: TRBV4-3
J: TRBJ1-5
D: -
CDR3: CASSAQGGNQPQHF
DNA: TGCGCCAGCAGCGCTCAGGGAGGCAATCAGCCCCAGCATTTT

V: TRBV7-9
J: TRBJ1-2
D: -
CDR3: CASSFHRANYGYTF
DNA: TGTGCCAGCAGCTTCCACAGGGCTAACTATGGCTACACCTTC

V: TRBV5-1
J: TRBJ2-3
D: TRBD2
CDR3: CATPSSGSPDTQYF
DNA: TGCGCCACCCCTTCTAGCGGGAGCCCAGATACGCAGTATTTT

V: TRBV2
J: TRBJ1-5
D: -
CDR3: CASSEQFNQPQHF
DNA: TGTGCCAGCAGTGAGCAGTTCAATCAGCCCCAGCATTTT

V: TRBV2
J: TRBJ1-2
D: TRBD1
CDR3: CASSATGGGYTF
DNA: TGTGCCAGCAGTGCGACAGGGGGGGGCTACACCTTC

V: TRBV19
J: TRBJ2-1
D: TRBD1
CDR3: CASSPDRGFYNEQFF
DNA: TGTGCCAGTAGCCCCGACAGGGGGTTCTACAATGAGCAGTTCTTC

V: TRBV6-5
J: TRBJ1-1
D: -
CDR3: CASSYQGFGDTEAFF
DNA: TGTGCCAGCAGTTACCAGGGGTTTGGGGACACTGAAGCTTTCTTT

V: TRBV12-2
J: TRBJ2-1
D: -
CDR3: CASRLRGRGDEQFF
DNA: TGTGCAAGTCGCTTACGAGGGAGGGGGGATGAGCAGTTCTTC